This T cell receptor (beta chain) was observed in a study of OX40 agonist ivuxolimab in advanced cancers. Profiled with immunoSEQ multiplex PCR; TCRdb holds only in-frame clones, not every one. Here the sample spans 60,000 to 65,000 clones, approximately 90% being singletons. Germline V lookup: CDR1 SGHNT, CDR2 YYREEE (reference sequence). The ends lost 2 bases at V and 3 bases at J; junction bases unmatched: 10. The CDR3 contains 17 residues. The J gene is TRBJ2-3, the V gene TRBV5-4; 9 bases match TRBD2. This specimen consisted of CD4+ or CD8+ T cells sorted from blood, obtained in a trial of the OX40 agonist ivuxolimab. The receptor's source is an adult with an advanced solid tumor such as melanoma, head and neck, liver or kidney cancer. CDR3 sequence (DNA): TGTGCCAGCAGCTTACGGCGGGAGGGCGTTGGGACAGATACGCAGTATTTT. Its protein product is CASSLRREGVGTDTQYF. The full variable domain, completed using reference TRBV5-4 and TRBJ2-3, is ETGVTQSPTHLIKTRGQQVTLRCSSQSGHNTVSWYQQALGQGPQFIFQYYREEENGRGNFPPRFSGLQFPNYSSELNVNALELDDSALYLCASSLRREGVGTDTQYFGPGTRLTVL.